This T cell receptor beta chain appears in the sequencing data of a study of cytomegalovirus exposure and HLA in healthy donors. On the study more broadly: An early release of data contained roughly 90 million unique TCRs, which came from HLA-typed donors. Findings of the study overall: Differences between HLA loci emerged in a later analysis of TCR association rates, with DRB1 most and HLA-C fewest. Later analysis identified several of the most significant clusters that appeared linked to common viral pathogens. The authors later linked a missense DCLRE1C variant to TCR beta V- and J-gene trimming.

CDR1 and CDR2 (germline): SGHRS, YFSETQ. The CDR3 loop spans 13 amino acids. Trimming stripped 4 bases from V and 7 bases from J, with 14 bases between. To note about this clone: No antigen is known for it.

The primer mix had 60 Vbeta and 13 Jbeta primers. Assay: immunoSEQ multiplex PCR; the TCRdb copy retains only in-frame clones and omits some. The sample carries 150,000 to 200,000 clones, about 13% recorded once. The V call is TRBV5-1, the J call TRBJ1-2, with TRBD1 as a possible D gene (6 bases). The sequence derives from a man in his forties or fifties in good health and CMV-seropositive. The sample was PBMCs. CDR3 in DNA: TGCGCCAGCAGCCCCCGACAGGAACGTGGCTACACCTTC. Its protein product is CASSPRQERGYTF.